The source of this TCR beta chain is a study of post-analysis software for immune sequencing data. Study-wide results and limits: A few TRBV segments, TRBV5-6, TRBV5-1 and TRBV20-1 among them, were found more frequent in patients than controls.

The CDR3 runs to 15 residues. Trimming took off 5 bases at V and 4 bases at J, with 17 bases between the two ends. Germline V lookup: CDR1 SQVTM, CDR2 ANQGSEA. Presence of unique molecular identifiers characterized the TCR beta cDNA libraries. From the PCR reads, TCRdb called clonotypes with MiXCR, one entry per CDR3 protein. The data hold around 770,000 distinct CDR3 sequences, with approximately 44% observed a single time. About this clonotype itself: The antigen is unknown.

The sequencing input was blood. The V call is TRBV29-1, the J call TRBJ2-2; possible D gene TRBD2, 6 bases. The clonotype comes from a girl aged 10-17 years with multiple sclerosis. The DNA of the CDR3 is TGCAGCGTTCCCCTGACTAGTCTTGGCACCGGGGAGCTGTTTTTT. It codes for CSVPLTSLGTGELFF.